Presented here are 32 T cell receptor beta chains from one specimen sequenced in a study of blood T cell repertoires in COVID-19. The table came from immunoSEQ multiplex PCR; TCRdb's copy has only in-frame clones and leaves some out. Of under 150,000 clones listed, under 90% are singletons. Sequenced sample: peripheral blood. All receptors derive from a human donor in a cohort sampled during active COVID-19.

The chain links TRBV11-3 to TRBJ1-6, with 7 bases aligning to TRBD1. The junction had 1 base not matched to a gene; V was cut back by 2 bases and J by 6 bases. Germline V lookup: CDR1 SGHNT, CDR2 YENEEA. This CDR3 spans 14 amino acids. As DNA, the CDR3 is TGTGCCAGCAGCTTACAGGGGGGTAATTCACCCCTCCACTTT. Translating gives CASSLQGGNSPLHF.

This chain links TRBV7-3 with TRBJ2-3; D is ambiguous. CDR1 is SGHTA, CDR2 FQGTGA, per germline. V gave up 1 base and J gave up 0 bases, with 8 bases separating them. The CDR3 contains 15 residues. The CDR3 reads CASSLSVKSTDTQYF. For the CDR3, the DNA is TGTGCCAGCAGCTTAAGTGTAAAAAGCACAGATACGCAGTATTTT. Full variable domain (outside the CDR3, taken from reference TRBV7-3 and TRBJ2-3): GAGVSQTPSNKVTEKGKYVELRCDPISGHTALYWYRQSLGQGPEFLIYFQGTGAADDSGLPNDRFFAVRPEGSVSTLKIQRTERGDSAVYLCASSLSVKSTDTQYFGPGTRLTVL.

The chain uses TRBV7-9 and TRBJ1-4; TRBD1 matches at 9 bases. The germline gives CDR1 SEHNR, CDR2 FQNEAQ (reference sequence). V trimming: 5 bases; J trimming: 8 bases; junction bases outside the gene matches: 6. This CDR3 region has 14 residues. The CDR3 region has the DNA TGTGCCAGCAGCGCCGGGACAGGGACCGAAAAACTGTTTTTT. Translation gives CASSAGTGTEKLFF.

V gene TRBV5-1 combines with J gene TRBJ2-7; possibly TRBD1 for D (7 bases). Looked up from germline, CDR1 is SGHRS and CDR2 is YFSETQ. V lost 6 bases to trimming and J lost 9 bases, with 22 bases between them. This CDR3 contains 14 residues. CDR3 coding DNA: TGCGCCAGCACCGCCAGGGGGGTGGGCCTGGTGCAGTACTTC. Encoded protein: CASTARGVGLVQYF.

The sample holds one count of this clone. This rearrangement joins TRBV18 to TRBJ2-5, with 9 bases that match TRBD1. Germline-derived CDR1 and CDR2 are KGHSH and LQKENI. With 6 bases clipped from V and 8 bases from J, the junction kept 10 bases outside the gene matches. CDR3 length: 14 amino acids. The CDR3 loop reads CASSSGTGRATQYF. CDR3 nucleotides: TGTGCCAGCTCGTCCGGGACAGGGCGGGCTACCCAGTACTTC.

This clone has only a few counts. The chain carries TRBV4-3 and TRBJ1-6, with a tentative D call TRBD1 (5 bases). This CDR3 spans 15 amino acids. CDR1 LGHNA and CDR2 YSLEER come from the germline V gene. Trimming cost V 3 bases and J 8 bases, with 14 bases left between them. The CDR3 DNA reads TGCGCCAGCAGCCAGCTGACAGTCACTGATTCACCCCTCCACTTT. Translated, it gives CASSQLTVTDSPLHF.

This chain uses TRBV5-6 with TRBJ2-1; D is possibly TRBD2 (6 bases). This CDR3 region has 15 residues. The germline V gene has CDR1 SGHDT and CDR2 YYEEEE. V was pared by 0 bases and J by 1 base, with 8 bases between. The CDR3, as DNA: TGTGCCAGCAGCTTGGATGGGGGGTCCTACAATGAGCAGTTCTTC. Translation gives CASSLDGGSYNEQFF.

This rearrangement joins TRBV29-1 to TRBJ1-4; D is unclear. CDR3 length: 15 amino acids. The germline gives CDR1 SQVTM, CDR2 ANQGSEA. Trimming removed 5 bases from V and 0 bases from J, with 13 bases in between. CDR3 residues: CSVSYSLATNEKLFF. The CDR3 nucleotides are TGCAGCGTTTCTTACAGCCTTGCAACTAATGAAAAACTGTTTTTT.

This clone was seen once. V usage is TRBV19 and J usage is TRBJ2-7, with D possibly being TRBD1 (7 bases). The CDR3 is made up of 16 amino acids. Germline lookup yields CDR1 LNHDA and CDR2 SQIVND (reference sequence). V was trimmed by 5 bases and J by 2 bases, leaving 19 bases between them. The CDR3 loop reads CASSAQGGLRAYEQYF. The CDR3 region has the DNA TGTGCCAGTAGTGCCCAGGGGGGCTTACGCGCCTACGAGCAGTACTTC.

CDR3 protein: CASSFTGANYGYTF. CDR3 in DNA: TGTGCCAGCAGCTTCACAGGGGCTAACTATGGCTACACCTTC. This sequence joins TRBV11-2 and TRBJ1-2; 7 bases line up with TRBD1. From germline, CDR1 is SGHAT and CDR2 FQNNGV. V was clipped by 3 bases and J by 0 bases; unmatched bases: 1. The CDR3 consists of 14 residues.

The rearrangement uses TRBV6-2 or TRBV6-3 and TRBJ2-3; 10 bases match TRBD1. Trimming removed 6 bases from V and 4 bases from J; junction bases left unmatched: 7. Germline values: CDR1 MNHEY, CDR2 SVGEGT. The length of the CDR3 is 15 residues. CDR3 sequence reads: CASSAGTGVADTQYF. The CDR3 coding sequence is TGTGCCAGCAGCGCCGGGACAGGGGTGGCAGATACGCAGTATTTT.

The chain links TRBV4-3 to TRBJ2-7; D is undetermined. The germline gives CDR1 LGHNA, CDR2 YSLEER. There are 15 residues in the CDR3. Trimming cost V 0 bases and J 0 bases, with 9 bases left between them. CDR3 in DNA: TGCGCCAGCAGCCAAGAGAGACTTGTCTCCTACGAGCAGTACTTC. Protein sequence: CASSQERLVSYEQYF.

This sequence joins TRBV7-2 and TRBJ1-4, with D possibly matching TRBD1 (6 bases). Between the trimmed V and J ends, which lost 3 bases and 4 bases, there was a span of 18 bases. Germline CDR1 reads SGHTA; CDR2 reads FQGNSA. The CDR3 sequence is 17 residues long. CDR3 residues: CASSLSYGRGSNEKLFF. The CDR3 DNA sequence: TGTGCCAGCAGCTTGTCTTATGGGAGGGGGAGTAATGAAAAACTGTTTTTT.

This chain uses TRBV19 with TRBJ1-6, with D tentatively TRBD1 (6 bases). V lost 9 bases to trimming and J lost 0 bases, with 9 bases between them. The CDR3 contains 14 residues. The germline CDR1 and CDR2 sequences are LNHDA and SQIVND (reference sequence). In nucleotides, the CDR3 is TGTGCCAGCCAGGACAGCTCCTATAATTCACCCCTCCACTTT. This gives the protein CASQDSSYNSPLHF.

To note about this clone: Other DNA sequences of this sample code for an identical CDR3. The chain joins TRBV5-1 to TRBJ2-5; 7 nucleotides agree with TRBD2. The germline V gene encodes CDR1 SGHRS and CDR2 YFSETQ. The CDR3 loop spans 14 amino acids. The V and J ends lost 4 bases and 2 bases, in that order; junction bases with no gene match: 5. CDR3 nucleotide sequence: TGCGCCAGCAGCCTGGGGAGGGGACAAGAGACCCAGTACTTC. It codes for CASSLGRGQETQYF. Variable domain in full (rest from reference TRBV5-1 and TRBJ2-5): KAGVTQTPRYLIKTRGQQVTLSCSPISGHRSVSWYQQTPGQGLQFLFEYFSETQRNKGNFPGRFSGRQFSNSRSEMNVSTLELGDSALYLCASSLGRGQETQYFGPGTRLLVL.

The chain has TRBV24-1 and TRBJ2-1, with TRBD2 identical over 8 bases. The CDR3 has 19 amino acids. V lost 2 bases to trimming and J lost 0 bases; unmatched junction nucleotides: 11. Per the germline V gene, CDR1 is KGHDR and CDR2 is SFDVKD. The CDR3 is CATSDSGGAQGSSYNEQFF. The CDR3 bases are TGTGCCACCAGTGATTCGGGGGGGGCTCAGGGGAGCTCCTACAATGAGCAGTTCTTC.

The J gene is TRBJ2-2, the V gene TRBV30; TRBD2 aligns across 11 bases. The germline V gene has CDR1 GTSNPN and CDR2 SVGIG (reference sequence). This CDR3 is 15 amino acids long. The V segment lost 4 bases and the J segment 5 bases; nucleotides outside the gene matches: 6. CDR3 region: CAWTSGGRATGELFF. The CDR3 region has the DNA TGTGCCTGGACTAGCGGGGGGCGGGCGACCGGGGAGCTGTTTTTT.

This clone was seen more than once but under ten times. CDR3 DNA sequence: TGTGCCAGCAGCCTCGACAGGGTCTTCAGGGATGGCTACACCTTC. This translates into CASSLDRVFRDGYTF. The chain carries TRBV27 and TRBJ1-2; 7 positions agree with TRBD1. CDR1 and CDR2 (germline): MNHEY, SMNVEV (reference sequence). Losses at the gene ends were 6 bases for V and 6 bases for J; bases not matched to a gene: 13. The CDR3 has 15 amino acids.

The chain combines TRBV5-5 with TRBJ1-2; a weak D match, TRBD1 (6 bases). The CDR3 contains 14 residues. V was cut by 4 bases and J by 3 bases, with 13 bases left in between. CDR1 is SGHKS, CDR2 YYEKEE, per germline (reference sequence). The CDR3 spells CASSTRTADYGYTF. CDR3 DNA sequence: TGTGCCAGCAGCACGCGGACAGCGGACTATGGCTACACCTTC. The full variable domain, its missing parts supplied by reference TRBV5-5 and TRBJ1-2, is DAGVTQSPTHLIKTRGQQVTLRCSPISGHKSVSWYQQVLGQGPQFIFQYYEKEERGRGNFPDRFSARQFPNYSSELNVNALLLGDSALYLCASSTRTADYGYTFGSGTRLTVV.

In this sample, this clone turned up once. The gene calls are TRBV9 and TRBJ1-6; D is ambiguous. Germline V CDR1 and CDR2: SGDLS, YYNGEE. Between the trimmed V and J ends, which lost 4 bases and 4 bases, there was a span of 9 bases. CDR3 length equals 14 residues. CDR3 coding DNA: TGTGCCAGCAGCCCTGGGGAGTATAATTCACCCCTCCACTTT. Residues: CASSPGEYNSPLHF.

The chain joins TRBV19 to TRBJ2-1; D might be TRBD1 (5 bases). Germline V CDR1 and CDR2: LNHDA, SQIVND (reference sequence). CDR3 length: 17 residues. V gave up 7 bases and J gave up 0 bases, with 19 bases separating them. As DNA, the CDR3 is TGTGCCAGTACTACTACCCGGACACAGAGCTCCTACAATGAGCAGTTCTTC. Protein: CASTTTRTQSSYNEQFF.

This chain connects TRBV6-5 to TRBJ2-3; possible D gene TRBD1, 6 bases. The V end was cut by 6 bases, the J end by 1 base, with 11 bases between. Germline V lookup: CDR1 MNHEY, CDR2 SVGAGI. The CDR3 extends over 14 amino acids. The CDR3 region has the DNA TGTGCCAGCAGATGGGACATTCGCACAGATACGCAGTATTTT. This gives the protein CASRWDIRTDTQYF.

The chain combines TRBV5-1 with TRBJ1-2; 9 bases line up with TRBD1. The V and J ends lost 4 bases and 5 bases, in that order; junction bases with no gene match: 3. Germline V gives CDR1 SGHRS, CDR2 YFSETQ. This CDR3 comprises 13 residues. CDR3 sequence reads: CASSAGTGYGYTF. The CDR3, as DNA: TGCGCCAGCAGCGCGGGGACAGGGTATGGCTACACCTTC.

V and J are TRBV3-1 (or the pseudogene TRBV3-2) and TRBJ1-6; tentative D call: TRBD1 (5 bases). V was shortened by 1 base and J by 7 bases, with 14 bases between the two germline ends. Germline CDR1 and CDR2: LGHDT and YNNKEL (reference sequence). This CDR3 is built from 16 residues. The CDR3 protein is CASSQVRGAPNSPLHF. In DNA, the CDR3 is TGTGCCAGCAGCCAAGTCCGTGGGGCTCCGAATTCACCCCTCCACTTT.

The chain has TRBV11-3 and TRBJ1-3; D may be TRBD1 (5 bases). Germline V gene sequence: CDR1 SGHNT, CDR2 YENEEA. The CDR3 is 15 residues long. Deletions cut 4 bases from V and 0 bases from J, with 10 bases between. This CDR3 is CASSSDRHSGNTIYF. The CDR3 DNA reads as TGTGCCAGCAGCTCTGACAGACACTCTGGAAACACCATATATTTT.

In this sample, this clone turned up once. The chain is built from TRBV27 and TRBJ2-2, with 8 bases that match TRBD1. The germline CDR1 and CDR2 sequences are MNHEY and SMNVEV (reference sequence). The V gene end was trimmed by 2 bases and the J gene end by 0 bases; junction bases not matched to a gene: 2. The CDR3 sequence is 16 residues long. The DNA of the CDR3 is TGTGCCAGCAGTTTACAGGGGGCGCCGAACACCGGGGAGCTGTTTTTT. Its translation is CASSLQGAPNTGELFF.

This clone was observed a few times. For the CDR3, the DNA is TGCGCCAGCAGCTTTACAGGGGCGTCTGGAAACACCATATATTTT. This gives the protein CASSFTGASGNTIYF. This chain joins TRBV5-1 and TRBJ1-3, with 7 bases aligning to TRBD1. CDR3 length: 15 amino acids. V shed 2 bases and J 1 base; nucleotides not matched to a gene: 3. Germline V gives CDR1 SGHRS, CDR2 YFSETQ.

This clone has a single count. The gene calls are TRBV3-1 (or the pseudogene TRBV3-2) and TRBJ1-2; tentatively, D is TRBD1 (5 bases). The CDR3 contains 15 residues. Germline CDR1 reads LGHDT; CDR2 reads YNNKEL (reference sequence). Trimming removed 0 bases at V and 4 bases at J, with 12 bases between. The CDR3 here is CASSQDGGRIYGYTF. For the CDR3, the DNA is TGTGCCAGCAGCCAAGATGGGGGGAGGATCTATGGCTACACCTTC.

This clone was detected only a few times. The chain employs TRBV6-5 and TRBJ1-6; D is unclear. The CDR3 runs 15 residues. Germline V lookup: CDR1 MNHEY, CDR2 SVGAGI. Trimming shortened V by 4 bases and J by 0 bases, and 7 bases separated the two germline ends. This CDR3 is CASSLGSSYNSPLHF. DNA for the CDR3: TGTGCCAGCAGTTTGGGGAGCTCCTATAATTCACCCCTCCACTTT.

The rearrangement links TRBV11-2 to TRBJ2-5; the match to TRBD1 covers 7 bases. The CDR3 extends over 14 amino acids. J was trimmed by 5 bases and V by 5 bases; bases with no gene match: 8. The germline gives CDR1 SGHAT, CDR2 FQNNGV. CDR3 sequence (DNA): TGTGCCAGCAGCCTCCCGGGACAGTTTGAGACCCAGTACTTC. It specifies CASSLPGQFETQYF.

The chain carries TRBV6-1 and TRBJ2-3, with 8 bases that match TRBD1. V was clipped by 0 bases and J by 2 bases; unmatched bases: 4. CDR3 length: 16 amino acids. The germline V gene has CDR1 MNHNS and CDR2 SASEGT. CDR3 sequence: CASSEASGGPTDTQYF. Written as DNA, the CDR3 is TGTGCCAGCAGTGAAGCTTCAGGGGGCCCCACAGATACGCAGTATTTT.

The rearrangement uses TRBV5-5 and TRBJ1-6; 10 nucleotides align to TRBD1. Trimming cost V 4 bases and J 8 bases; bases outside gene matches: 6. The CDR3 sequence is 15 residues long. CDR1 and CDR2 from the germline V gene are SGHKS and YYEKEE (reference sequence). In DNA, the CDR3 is TGTGCCAGCAGCCGATCCGGGACAGGGGATTCACCCCTCCACTTT. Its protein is CASSRSGTGDSPLHF.